This T cell receptor (beta chain) was recovered during a study of cytomegalovirus exposure and HLA in healthy donors. Findings of the study overall: The CMV antigen specificity of three CMV-associated chains was confirmed through in vitro analysis. The investigators catalogued 150 or so TCR beta chains as cytomegalovirus-associated.

PCR used 60 Vbeta primers and 13 Jbeta primers. In the study's own analysis: Approximately 78 million unique TCR beta chains, approximately 11 million of them shared, were counted by a later analysis. The repertoire was sequenced with immunoSEQ multiplex PCR; TCRdb's copy has only in-frame clones and lacks some. The V and J calls and clone size were taken over from that table, and D and trimming were inferred from the DNA. This repertoire includes just under 80,000 clones. The CDR3 consists of 14 residues. Per germline, CDR1 SSHAT and CDR2 FNYEAQ (reference sequence). With respect to this clone: Its antigen is unidentified. The junction shows a germline mismatch at one end, possibly a read error.

The chain is built from TRBV7-7 and TRBJ2-1, with a tentative D call TRBD1 (7 bases). This sequence was found in a man between 18 and 29 years old in good health and CMV-seropositive. The source material was PBMCs. The CDR3, as DNA: TGTGCTAGCAGCTTAGTGGAGGGGGCGGGTGAGCAGTTCTTC. Translation gives CASSLVEGAGEQFF.